This TCR beta chain was captured by sequencing in a study of T cells expressing NK-cell markers. This CDR3 comprises 13 residues. Germline loops: CDR1 LGHDT, CDR2 YNNKEL (reference sequence). TCRdb processed the 5' RACE reads again and assigns one entry to each CDR3 protein, with no DNA. The listing contains more than 400,000 distinct CDR3 sequences. J is TRBJ2-1 and V is TRBV3-1; absent DNA, TCRdb's TRBD2 call cannot be checked. The sequenced material came from blood T cells: a sorted CD56 or NKG2C T cell subset, CD4+ or CD8+ T cells, or bulk PBMC T cells (not recorded which). The TCR originated in a woman between 18 and 70 years old in good health. The CDR3 reads CASSQAKGVQPLF.